Shown below are 27 T cell receptor beta chains from a single sample sequenced in a study of siplizumab effects on memory and regulatory T cells. Profiling relied on immunoSEQ multiplex PCR, and the TCRdb table lists in-frame clones only, not all of them. The repertoire includes approximately 100,000 clones, 93% of them detected once, and around 0.16% sits in the top ten. Sequencing was done on a sample of non-Treg CD4+ T cells sorted from blood. The receptors here all came from a human donor in good health.

This chain uses TRBV5-4 with TRBJ2-1; possibly TRBD1 for D (5 bases). Germline CDR1 reads SGHNT; CDR2 reads YYREEE (reference sequence). The CDR3 has 16 amino acids. Trimming left V 3 bases short and J 0 bases short, with 13 bases between. The DNA for the CDR3 is TGTGCCAGCAGCTATGGACGGACAAGCTCCTACAATGAGCAGTTCTTC. It is translated as CASSYGRTSSYNEQFF.

The chain recombines TRBV4-1 with TRBJ1-2, with TRBD1 matching 9 bases. CDR3 length equals 15 residues. After removal of 2 bases from V and 7 bases from J, the junction contained 8 bases not matched to a gene. The germline V gene encodes CDR1 MGHRA and CDR2 YSYEKL. The CDR3 sequence is CASSQSGTGLLGYTF. In DNA, the CDR3 is TGCGCCAGCAGCCAATCCGGGACAGGGCTTCTTGGCTACACCTTC.

The V call is TRBV5-5, the J call TRBJ1-5, with D perhaps TRBD1 (5 bases). This CDR3 has 15 amino acids. Per germline, CDR1 SGHKS and CDR2 YYEKEE (reference sequence). Deletions cut 3 bases from V and 9 bases from J, with 19 bases between. As DNA, the CDR3 is TGTGCCAGCAGCTCCGGCCCCCTCGGTGGGGGGCCCCAGCATTTT. Translation gives CASSSGPLGGGPQHF.

This sequence joins TRBV28 and TRBJ1-4, with D possibly matching TRBD1 (5 bases). V lost 2 bases to trimming and J lost 8 bases, with 12 bases between them. The CDR3 is 14 residues long. From germline, CDR1 is MDHEN and CDR2 SYDVKM. CDR3 loop: CASSLDSLSEKLFF. For the CDR3, the DNA is TGTGCCAGCAGTTTAGACAGTCTTTCCGAAAAACTGTTTTTT.

The V and J genes are TRBV28 and TRBJ2-7; no clear D gene. CDR3 size: 15 residues. Germline V gene sequence: CDR1 MDHEN, CDR2 SYDVKM. The V end lost 4 bases, the J end lost 4 bases, and 17 bases lay between the germline ends. The CDR3 DNA reads TGTGCCAGCAGTTCCCCCGCCGGGTCAAGGTACGAGCAGTACTTC. Its protein is CASSSPAGSRYEQYF.

The J gene is TRBJ2-1, the V gene TRBV6-5; TRBD2 agrees at 13 bases. Germline V CDR1 and CDR2: MNHEY, SVGAGI. The CDR3 spans 15 residues. Trimming took 5 bases from V and 6 from J; bases not matched to a gene: 4. The CDR3 protein is CASSRTSGGGNEQFF. The CDR3 DNA follows: TGTGCCAGCAGTCGTACTAGCGGGGGGGGCAATGAGCAGTTCTTC.

This chain uses TRBV6-1 with TRBJ1-4; possible D gene TRBD1, 6 bases. Germline V gene sequence: CDR1 MNHNS, CDR2 SASEGT. This CDR3 contains 14 residues. Trimming stripped 7 bases from V and 8 bases from J, with 17 bases between. The CDR3 reads CASIKRQEGEKLFF. For the CDR3, the DNA is TGTGCCAGCATCAAGCGACAGGAGGGGGAAAAACTGTTTTTT.

This clone was seen a single time. The chain uses TRBV7-9 and TRBJ1-2; weak D call: TRBD1 (6 bases). This CDR3 has 14 amino acids. Germline CDR1 reads SEHNR; CDR2 reads FQNEAQ (reference sequence). The ends were cut back, 3 bases at V and 4 bases at J, with 12 bases in the middle. CDR3: CASSFSGQTYGYTF. The CDR3 bases are TGTGCCAGCAGCTTTTCCGGACAGACCTATGGCTACACCTTC.

The V call is TRBV27, the J call TRBJ1-5; the D is unclear. CDR3 size: 16 residues. Germline V gene sequence: CDR1 MNHEY, CDR2 SMNVEV (reference sequence). V gave up 6 bases and J gave up 0 bases, with 15 bases separating them. CDR3 sequence (DNA): TGTGCCAGCAGGGCTTGGGCAGTTTATAGCAATCAGCCCCAGCATTTT. This encodes CASRAWAVYSNQPQHF.

This clone was counted only a few times. The chain uses TRBV11-2 and TRBJ1-6, with TRBD1 matching over 9 bases. The CDR3 is 15 residues long. Germline lookup yields CDR1 SGHAT and CDR2 FQNNGV. The ends lost 5 bases at V and 10 bases at J; junction bases unmatched: 9. The CDR3 is CASSRPGQGLSPLHF. The CDR3 region has the DNA TGTGCCAGCAGCAGACCGGGACAGGGATTATCACCCCTCCACTTT.

This clone was detected only once. The V call is TRBV4-2, the J call TRBJ2-3, with D perhaps assigned TRBD1 or TRBD2 (5 bases each). The germline gives CDR1 LGHNA, CDR2 YNFKEQ. CDR3 length: 15 amino acids. The V end lost 0 bases, the J end lost 2 bases, and 9 bases lay between the germline ends. The DNA for the CDR3 is TGTGCCAGCAGCCAAGACGGGGCGCTCACAGATACGCAGTATTTT. Protein sequence: CASSQDGALTDTQYF.

The gene calls are TRBV2 and TRBJ2-5; no reliable D call. This CDR3 spans 13 amino acids. V was trimmed by 4 bases and J by 2 bases, leaving 8 bases between them. Germline V gene sequence: CDR1 SNHLY, CDR2 FYNNEI. CDR3 amino acids: CASSGDYQETQYF. The DNA of the CDR3 is TGTGCCAGCAGTGGGGATTATCAAGAGACCCAGTACTTC.

V usage is TRBV28 and J usage is TRBJ2-7; 7 positions match TRBD2. Per the germline V gene, CDR1 is MDHEN and CDR2 is SYDVKM. J was trimmed by 2 bases and V by 6 bases; bases with no gene match: 19. The CDR3 contains 18 residues. CDR3: CASRPSLVGLQAPYEQYF. CDR3 DNA: TGTGCCAGCAGACCAAGTTTGGTGGGACTACAGGCGCCCTACGAGCAGTACTTC.

The chain is built from TRBV7-9 and TRBJ1-1; 8 bases are shared with TRBD1. CDR3 length: 15 amino acids. CDR1 and CDR2 from the germline V gene are SEHNR and FQNEAQ (reference sequence). The trim removed 4 bases at V and 1 base at J, leaving 5 bases unmatched. CDR3 coding DNA: TGTGCCAGCAGCTGGTCCGGGACAGGGAACACTGAAGCTTTCTTT. Translating gives CASSWSGTGNTEAFF.

This sequence joins TRBV10-1 and TRBJ2-1; D is unclear. V lost 2 bases, J lost 2 bases, and 4 bases lay in between. The CDR3 consists of 13 residues. Germline CDR1 reads WNHNN; CDR2 reads SYGVQD (reference sequence). As DNA, the CDR3 is TGCGCCAGCAGTGAGGCACCCTACAATGAGCAGTTCTTC. Encoded protein: CASSEAPYNEQFF.

This rearrangement joins TRBV6-6 to TRBJ1-6; D might be TRBD1 (6 bases). V shed 6 bases and J shed 6 bases, with 12 bases lying between them. This CDR3 has 14 amino acids. Looked up from germline, CDR1 is MNHNY and CDR2 is SVGAGI (reference sequence). CDR3 DNA: TGTGCCAGCAGCGACGAGGGGGGTAATTCACCCCTCCACTTT. The encoded protein is CASSDEGGNSPLHF.

V is TRBV7-8 and J is TRBJ2-3; the D is unclear. V lost 5 bases to trimming and J lost 1 base, with 7 bases between them. The germline CDR1 and CDR2 sequences are SGHVS and FQNEAQ. This CDR3 is 13 amino acids long. The CDR3 DNA reads TGTGCCAGCAGCACCGATGGCACAGATACGCAGTATTTT. This gives the protein CASSTDGTDTQYF.

The chain joins TRBV6-1 to TRBJ1-2; 12 bases agree with TRBD1. J lost 6 bases, V lost 0 bases, and 5 bases had no gene match. Germline V lookup: CDR1 MNHNS, CDR2 SASEGT. The CDR3 length is 16 residues. The CDR3 region has the DNA TGTGCCAGCAGTGAAGCCGGCGGGACAGGGGGCCATGGCTACACCTTC. The encoded protein is CASSEAGGTGGHGYTF.

The chain carries TRBV7-5 and TRBJ1-3. TRBV7-5 is reported as a pseudogene. The CDR3 sequence is 13 residues long. CDR3 nucleotide sequence: TGTGTCAGAAGCCTAGTTAAGGGAAACACCATATATTTT. Translation gives CVRSLVKGNTIYF.

This chain joins TRBV11-1 and TRBJ1-1, with D hard to call. V was trimmed by 4 bases and J by 4 bases, leaving 10 bases between them. Germline loops: CDR1 SGHAT, CDR2 FQDESV (reference sequence). The CDR3 covers 13 residues. CDR3 in amino acids: CASSSSVVTEAFF. CDR3 bases: TGTGCCAGCAGCTCTTCGGTGGTCACTGAAGCTTTCTTT.

This clone has a single count. V usage is TRBV5-8 and J usage is TRBJ1-5; D gene unclear. The CDR3 length is 14 residues. The V gene lost 0 bases and the J gene lost 6 bases, with 10 bases spanning the gap. The germline V gene has CDR1 SGHTS and CDR2 YDEGEE. CDR3 amino acids: CASSLAAGVQPQHF. The CDR3 DNA reads as TGTGCCAGCAGCTTGGCCGCAGGAGTTCAGCCCCAGCATTTT.

The chain combines TRBV19 with TRBJ2-1; D is undetermined. This CDR3 is 14 amino acids long. The V and J ends lost 7 bases and 6 bases respectively, with 16 bases between them. CDR1 and CDR2 (germline): LNHDA, SQIVND (reference sequence). The CDR3 protein is CASTIGRVGNEQFF. The CDR3 DNA reads TGTGCCAGTACCATCGGACGAGTCGGCAATGAGCAGTTCTTC.

The chain has TRBV7-2 and TRBJ1-2; TRBD1 is a possible D gene (5 bases). The CDR3 has 14 amino acids. Trimming stripped 1 base from V and 0 bases from J, with 6 bases between. From germline, CDR1 is SGHTA and CDR2 FQGNSA. CDR3 residues: CASSLGQTNYGYTF. Written as DNA, the CDR3 is TGTGCCAGCAGCTTAGGACAGACTAACTATGGCTACACCTTC.

CDR3 nucleotide sequence: TGCGCCAGCAGCCGGACAGGACTAACTAATGAAAAACTGTTTTTT. It specifies CASSRTGLTNEKLFF. This rearrangement joins TRBV4-1 to TRBJ1-4, with 7 nucleotides matching TRBD1. The trim removed 4 bases at V and 1 base at J, leaving 3 bases unmatched. The CDR3 length is 15 residues. Germline V gives CDR1 MGHRA, CDR2 YSYEKL.

This clone has only a few counts. V usage is TRBV19 and J usage is TRBJ2-2; D possibly matches TRBD1 or TRBD2 (5 bases each). This CDR3 is 13 amino acids long. The V end lost 1 base, the J end lost 5 bases, and 5 bases lay between the germline ends. Germline loops: CDR1 LNHDA, CDR2 SQIVND (reference sequence). CDR3 loop: CASSIGGTGELFF. CDR3 DNA: TGTGCCAGTAGTATAGGGGGGACCGGGGAGCTGTTTTTT.

The chain has TRBV4-1 and TRBJ1-4, with TRBD1 matching over 10 bases. The germline V gene encodes CDR1 MGHRA and CDR2 YSYEKL. This CDR3 spans 16 amino acids. Trimming removed 0 bases from V and 7 bases from J; junction bases left unmatched: 5. CDR3 in amino acids: CASSQEWTGGGEKLFF. Here the CDR3 DNA reads TGCGCCAGCAGCCAAGAGTGGACAGGGGGGGGTGAAAAACTGTTTTTT.

The V and J genes are TRBV19 and TRBJ2-1; D is ambiguous. CDR1 and CDR2 from the germline V gene are LNHDA and SQIVND (reference sequence). The CDR3 sequence is 17 residues long. Trimming removed 4 bases from V and 0 bases from J, with 16 bases in between. CDR3 coding DNA: TGTGCCAGTAGTACCCCCCCGGCAGTTAGCTCCTACAATGAGCAGTTCTTC. This translates into CASSTPPAVSSYNEQFF. The variable domain in full, completed from reference TRBV19 and TRBJ2-1, reads DGGITQSPKYLFRKEGQNVTLSCEQNLNHDAMYWYRQDPGQGLRLIYYSQIVNDFQKGDIAEGYSVSREKKESFPLTVTSAQKNPTAFYLCASSTPPAVSSYNEQFFGPGTRLTVL.